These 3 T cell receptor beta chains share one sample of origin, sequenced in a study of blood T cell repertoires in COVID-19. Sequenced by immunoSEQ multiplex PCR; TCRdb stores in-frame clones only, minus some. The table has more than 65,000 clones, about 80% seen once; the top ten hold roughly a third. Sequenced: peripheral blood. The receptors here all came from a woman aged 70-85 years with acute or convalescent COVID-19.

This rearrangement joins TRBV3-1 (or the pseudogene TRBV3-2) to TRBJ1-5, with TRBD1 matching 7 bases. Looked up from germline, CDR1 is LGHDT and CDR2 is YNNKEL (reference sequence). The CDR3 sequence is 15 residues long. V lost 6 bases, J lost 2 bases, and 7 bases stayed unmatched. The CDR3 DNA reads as TGTGCCAGCAGTGGCGCGACAGGGCGCAATCAGCCCCAGCATTTT. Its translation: CASSGATGRNQPQHF.

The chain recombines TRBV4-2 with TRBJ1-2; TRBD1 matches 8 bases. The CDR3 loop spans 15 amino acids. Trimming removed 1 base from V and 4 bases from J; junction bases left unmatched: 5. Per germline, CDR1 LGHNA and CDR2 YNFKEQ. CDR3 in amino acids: CASSQGQGSGYGYTF. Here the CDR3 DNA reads TGTGCCAGCAGCCAAGGACAGGGGTCGGGCTATGGCTACACCTTC.

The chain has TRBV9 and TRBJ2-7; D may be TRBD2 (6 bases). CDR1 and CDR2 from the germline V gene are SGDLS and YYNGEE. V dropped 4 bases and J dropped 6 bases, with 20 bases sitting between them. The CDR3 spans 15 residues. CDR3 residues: CASSPEGGELAEQYF. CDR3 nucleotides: TGTGCCAGCAGCCCGGAGGGTGGGGAGTTGGCCGAGCAGTACTTC.